These 19 T cell receptor beta chains came from one sample sequenced in a study of monozygotic twins with inflammatory bowel disease. TCRdb reprocessed the 5' RACE reads, keeping one entry per CDR3 protein, no DNA. The sample shows around 380,000 distinct CDR3 sequences, and 2.4% sits with its ten largest clones. Sequencing used blood. These receptors originate from a human donor with ulcerative colitis or Crohn's disease, or a healthy co-twin of an affected twin (not recorded which).

J is TRBJ1-5 and V is TRBV7-9; with no DNA, the TCRdb D assignment of TRBD1 cannot be verified. CDR3 size: 14 residues. Germline lookup yields CDR1 SEHNR and CDR2 FQNEAQ (reference sequence). CDR3 sequence: CASSFGGSDQPQHF.

The CDR3: CASSTYWGYTF. V usage is TRBV7-6 and J usage is TRBJ1-2. This CDR3 contains 11 residues. Germline V gene data show CDR1 as SGHVS and CDR2 as FNYEAQ.

This sequence joins TRBV6-1 and TRBJ2-3; TCRdb gives TRBD1 as the D gene, but with no DNA this cannot be confirmed. Germline V lookup: CDR1 MNHNS, CDR2 SASEGT. The CDR3 length is 14 residues. This CDR3 is CASTRNAGTDTQYF.

This chain uses TRBV5-6 with TRBJ2-7. Per germline, CDR1 SGHDT and CDR2 YYEEEE. This CDR3 comprises 13 residues. CDR3 sequence: CASSFSRSYEQYF.

J is TRBJ2-2 and V is TRBV3-1; the TRBD2 assignment by TCRdb is unverifiable without DNA. In germline, CDR1 is LGHDT, CDR2 YNNKEL (reference sequence). The CDR3 sequence is 16 residues long. The CDR3 loop reads CASSQEAGVSTGELFF.

The V and J genes are TRBV19 and TRBJ2-7. This CDR3 has 14 residues. Germline values: CDR1 LNHDA, CDR2 SQIVND (reference sequence). CDR3: CASSMEDGSHEQYF. Drawing the rest from reference TRBV19 and TRBJ2-7, the complete variable domain is DGGITQSPKYLFRKEGQNVTLSCEQNLNHDAMYWYRQDPGQGLRLIYYSQIVNDFQKGDIAEGYSVSREKKESFPLTVTSAQKNPTAFYLCASSMEDGSHEQYFGPGTRLTVT.

The rearrangement links TRBV3-1 to TRBJ2-1; TCRdb's assignment of TRBD1 cannot be checked, as there is no DNA. The CDR3 contains 18 residues. Germline V gives CDR1 LGHDT, CDR2 YNNKEL (reference sequence). This chain's CDR3 is CASSHGGTKRRKNNEQFF.

This chain links TRBV19 with TRBJ2-7; checking the TCRdb D call of TRBD1 is not possible without DNA. This CDR3 has 13 amino acids. Germline V gene lookup returns CDR1 LNHDA and CDR2 SQIVND (reference sequence). CDR3 residues: CASGQGARNEQYF.

This chain links TRBV25-1 with TRBJ2-1; the TCRdb call, TRBD2, lacks DNA for checking. CDR3 length: 15 amino acids. Germline-derived CDR1 and CDR2 are MGHDK and SYGVNS. The CDR3 sequence is CASKRAGGYYNEQFF.

The CDR3 loop is CASRPTPYNTGELFF. The chain links TRBV3-1 to TRBJ2-2. From germline, CDR1 is LGHDT and CDR2 YNNKEL (reference sequence). The CDR3 extends over 15 amino acids.

This chain joins TRBV19 and TRBJ1-6. The CDR3 covers 14 residues. Germline CDR1 LNHDA, CDR2 SQIVND (reference sequence). CDR3: CASSLGFEDSPLHF.

The V and J genes are TRBV12-3 or TRBV12-4 and TRBJ2-1. The CDR3 consists of 16 residues. The CDR3 sequence: CASSKGGPSSYNEQFF.

The chain recombines TRBV5-8 with TRBJ1-4; with no DNA, the TCRdb D assignment of TRBD1 cannot be verified. CDR3 length equals 12 residues. The germline V gene has CDR1 SGHTS and CDR2 YDEGEE. CDR3 amino acids: CASGTGNEKLFF.

This rearrangement joins TRBV14 to TRBJ2-2; TCRdb lists TRBD2, though no DNA is available to test this call. Germline CDR1 reads SGHDN; CDR2 reads FVKESK. The CDR3 is 16 amino acids. CDR3 sequence: CASSRASGARAGELFF.

The rearrangement uses TRBV20-1 and TRBJ2-3; TCRdb's D call of TRBD2 is untestable without DNA. The CDR3 is 13 amino acids. Per the germline V gene, CDR1 is DFQATT and CDR2 is SNEGSKA (reference sequence). This CDR3 reads CSASSGSTDTQYF.

The J gene is TRBJ2-5, the V gene TRBV5-4; TCRdb selects TRBD1, and the lack of DNA leaves this call unchecked. The CDR3 covers 15 residues. Germline CDR1 and CDR2: SGHNT and YYREEE (reference sequence). The CDR3 is CASSFLDRGRETQYF.

V usage is TRBV11-2 and J usage is TRBJ1-2; the D call from TCRdb, TRBD1, cannot be confirmed without DNA. The CDR3 has 15 amino acids. CDR1 and CDR2 from the germline V gene are SGHAT and FQNNGV. Here the CDR3 reads CASSLASGTANGYTF. Combining the CDR3 with reference TRBV11-2 and TRBJ1-2 gives the whole variable domain EAGVAQSPRYKIIEKRQSVAFWCNPISGHATLYWYQQILGQGPKLLIQFQNNGVVDDSQLPKDRFSAERLKGVDSTLKIQPAKLEDSAVYLCASSLASGTANGYTFGSGTRLTVV.

V usage is TRBV28 and J usage is TRBJ2-7; TCRdb names TRBD1, which stays unverified in the absence of DNA. This CDR3 is 15 amino acids long. The germline V gene has CDR1 MDHEN and CDR2 SYDVKM. The CDR3: CASSSQRRDVYKQYF.

CDR3 loop: CASSFIRTGELFF. V and J are TRBV12-3 or TRBV12-4 and TRBJ2-2. This CDR3 region has 13 residues.